These 10 T cell receptor beta chains were all obtained from the same sample, sequenced in a study of blood T cell repertoires in COVID-19. The data were produced by immunoSEQ multiplex PCR, yet TCRdb's version contains in-frame clones alone and is incomplete. The sample lists 200,000 to 250,000 clones, 80% to 90% occurring once. Sequenced input: peripheral blood. These receptors all come from a man aged 50 to 59 with active or convalescent COVID-19.

The chain couples TRBV10-3 to TRBJ1-2; the D is unclear. V dropped 10 bases and J dropped 5 bases, with 11 bases sitting between them. This CDR3 region has 11 residues. Germline values: CDR1 ENHRY, CDR2 SYGVKD. CDR3 residues: CATSGDYGYTF. The CDR3, as DNA: TGTGCCACGTCCGGGGATTATGGCTACACCTTC.

The V gene is TRBV5-4, the J gene TRBJ2-1, with a possible D match to TRBD2 (6 bases). There are 15 residues in the CDR3. Germline V gene lookup returns CDR1 SGHNT and CDR2 YYREEE (reference sequence). V dropped 3 bases and J dropped 9 bases, with 19 bases sitting between them. Here the CDR3 DNA reads TGTGCCAGCAGCTCAGTGGGACTTACGTACGGTGAGCAGTTCTTC. This codes for CASSSVGLTYGEQFF.

V is TRBV7-2 and J is TRBJ2-1; D unresolved. This CDR3 is built from 13 residues. Germline CDR1 is SGHTA and CDR2 is FQGNSA. The CDR3 spells CVTPLSSYNEQFF. CDR3 bases: TGTGTAACCCCCCTCAGCTCCTACAATGAGCAGTTCTTC.

This clone was seen only a few times. This chain uses TRBV11-3 with TRBJ1-1; weak D call: TRBD1 (6 bases). The V end was cut by 5 bases, the J end by 5 bases, with 18 bases between. The CDR3 runs to 15 residues. Germline CDR1 reads SGHNT; CDR2 reads YENEEA. The CDR3 sequence is CASSPGSGERTEAFF. Here the CDR3 DNA reads TGTGCCAGCAGCCCCGGCTCAGGGGAGCGTACTGAAGCTTTCTTT. The full variable domain, rest sourced from reference TRBV11-3 and TRBJ1-1, is EAGVVQSPRYKIIEKKQPVAFWCNPISGHNTLYWYLQNLGQGPELLIRYENEEAVDDSQLPKDRFSAERLKGVDSTLKIQPAELGDSAVYLCASSPGSGERTEAFFGQGTRLTVV.

This clone was seen a handful of times. The gene calls are TRBV7-3 and TRBJ2-1; the match to TRBD1 covers 9 bases. The CDR3 runs to 15 residues. CDR1 and CDR2 (germline): SGHTA, FQGTGA. Losses at the gene ends were 5 bases for V and 3 bases for J; bases not matched to a gene: 5. The chain's CDR3 is CASSPTGGHYNEQFF. The CDR3, as DNA: TGTGCCAGCAGCCCCACAGGGGGCCACTACAATGAGCAGTTCTTC.

The rearrangement uses TRBV4-1 and TRBJ2-5, with 7 bases that match TRBD2. Germline CDR1 MGHRA, CDR2 YSYEKL. Trimming took 0 bases from V and 6 from J; bases not matched to a gene: 13. The CDR3 covers 17 residues. The CDR3 here is CASSQDGGGLSGQTQYF. The CDR3 nucleotides are TGCGCCAGCAGCCAAGATGGGGGGGGACTTAGCGGACAGACCCAGTACTTC.

This clone turned up a few times. This chain links TRBV5-1 with TRBJ1-6; 7 bases map to TRBD1. J lost 7 bases, V lost 2 bases, and 3 bases had no gene match. CDR1 and CDR2 (germline): SGHRS, YFSETQ. The CDR3 totals 14 residues. Here the CDR3 reads CASSLRQGNSPLHF. The CDR3 bases are TGCGCCAGCAGCTTAAGACAGGGAAATTCACCCCTCCACTTT.

The chain is built from TRBV6-6 and TRBJ1-2, with TRBD1 matching over 7 bases. The V and J ends lost 8 bases and 0 bases, in that order; junction bases with no gene match: 6. The CDR3 covers 14 residues. Germline V gives CDR1 MNHNY, CDR2 SVGAGI (reference sequence). The CDR3 protein is CASGGDSTNYGYTF. DNA for the CDR3: TGTGCCAGCGGCGGGGACAGCACTAACTATGGCTACACCTTC.

V is TRBV5-6 and J is TRBJ2-5; the D gene is possibly TRBD1 (5 bases). Germline CDR1 SGHDT, CDR2 YYEEEE. The ends were cut back, 0 bases at V and 5 bases at J, with 8 bases in the middle. The CDR3 is 13 amino acids. The CDR3 sequence: CASSLVGRETQYF. Here the CDR3 DNA reads TGTGCCAGCAGCTTGGTGGGGCGGGAGACCCAGTACTTC.

V usage is TRBV20-1 and J usage is TRBJ2-1; no definite D call. There are 11 residues in the CDR3. The ends were cut back, 2 bases at V and 10 bases at J, with 9 bases in the middle. Per the germline V gene, CDR1 is DFQATT and CDR2 is SNEGSKA (reference sequence). CDR3 in amino acids: CSARFGSEQFF. CDR3 in DNA: TGCAGTGCTAGATTCGGGTCCGAGCAGTTCTTC.